Listed below are T cell receptor beta chains from one sample, sequenced in a study of cytomegalovirus exposure and HLA in healthy donors. Data came from immunoSEQ multiplex PCR; TCRdb stores just in-frame clones and leaves some out. The profile shows some 190,000 clones, about three quarters of them singletons. Material: PBMCs. These receptors all stem from a woman in her 40s in good health and CMV-seronegative. CDR3s include the opening cysteine and the closing phenylalanine or tryptophan. D genes are given only for firm matches. The size of a clone is reported for some rows only, either as once, few or many, or as a class for expanded clones.

size: NA
D: TRBD2
J: TRBJ2-7
V: TRBV30
CDR3: CAWSSGAGSYEQYF
DNA: TGTGCCTGGAGTAGCGGGGCCGGCTCCTACGAGCAGTACTTC

size: NA
D: NA
J: TRBJ1-1
V: TRBV6-1
CDR3: CASSDYRDTEAFF
DNA: TGTGCCAGCAGTGACTACAGGGACACTGAAGCTTTCTTT

size: NA
D: NA
J: TRBJ2-2
V: TRBV9
CDR3: CASSVVQTGELFF
DNA: TGTGCCAGCAGCGTAGTACAGACCGGGGAGCTGTTTTTT

size: NA
D: TRBD1
J: TRBJ2-5
V: TRBV11-3
CDR3: CASSPWDSQETQYF
DNA: TGTGCCAGCAGCCCCTGGGACAGCCAAGAGACCCAGTACTTC

size: once
D: NA
J: TRBJ1-5
V: TRBV6-6
CDR3: CASSYRQGTSNQPQHF
DNA: TGTGCCAGCAGTTATCGCCAGGGTACTTCCAATCAGCCCCAGCATTTT

size: few
D: NA
J: TRBJ2-6
V: TRBV19
CDR3: CASSYSGSGANVLTF
DNA: TGTGCCAGTAGTTACTCGGGGAGTGGGGCCAACGTCCTGACTTTC

size: once
D: TRBD1
J: TRBJ1-1
V: TRBV5-6
CDR3: CASSSFHRGLYTEAFF
DNA: TGTGCCAGCAGCTCTTTCCACAGGGGGTTATACACTGAAGCTTTCTTT

size: once
D: NA
J: TRBJ1-1
V: TRBV19
CDR3: CASSMDSGLGTEAFF
DNA: TGTGCCAGTAGTATGGATTCAGGCCTGGGTACTGAAGCTTTCTTT

size: once
D: TRBD2
J: TRBJ2-3
V: TRBV7-3
CDR3: CASSSLSGSDTQYF
DNA: TGTGCCAGCAGCTCGCTTAGCGGGTCCGATACGCAGTATTTT

size: NA
D: TRBD1
J: TRBJ2-2
V: TRBV19
CDR3: CASSFGFETGLNTGELFF
DNA: TGTGCCAGTAGTTTCGGATTCGAGACAGGGCTGAACACCGGGGAGCTGTTTTTT

size: NA
D: TRBD2
J: TRBJ2-3
V: TRBV30
CDR3: CAWRGITSGARDTQYF
DNA: TGTGCCTGGAGGGGGATTACTAGCGGGGCTCGAGATACGCAGTATTTT

size: NA
D: TRBD1
J: TRBJ1-1
V: TRBV27
CDR3: CASSFSTGQGVGSSTEAFF
DNA: TGTGCCAGCAGTTTCTCCACCGGACAGGGAGTAGGATCGAGTACTGAAGCTTTCTTT

size: NA
D: TRBD2
J: TRBJ2-3
V: TRBV29-1
CDR3: CSVEEAGADTQYF
DNA: TGCAGCGTTGAAGAGGCGGGGGCAGATACGCAGTATTTT

size: NA
D: NA
J: TRBJ1-2
V: TRBV11-2
CDR3: CASSALGGVDGYTF
DNA: TGTGCCAGCAGCGCCCTGGGGGGAGTAGATGGCTACACCTTC

size: NA
D: NA
J: TRBJ2-1
V: TRBV9
CDR3: CASSVETGVGEQFF
DNA: TGTGCCAGCAGCGTAGAAACGGGAGTCGGTGAGCAGTTCTTC

size: NA
D: TRBD2
J: TRBJ2-1
V: TRBV30
CDR3: CAWSPVVGGEQFF
DNA: TGTGCCTGGAGTCCTGTTGTGGGAGGGGAGCAGTTCTTC

size: NA
D: TRBD1
J: TRBJ1-2
V: TRBV9
CDR3: CASSEGNRGFYGYTF
DNA: TGTGCCAGCAGCGAAGGGAACAGGGGATTCTATGGCTACACCTTC

size: NA
D: NA
J: TRBJ2-6
V: TRBV28
CDR3: CASSLVDRGVPFGANVLTF
DNA: TGTGCCAGCAGTTTAGTGGACCGGGGAGTCCCATTTGGGGCCAACGTCCTGACTTTC

size: NA
D: TRBD1
J: TRBJ2-1
V: TRBV5-6
CDR3: CASSLLGGYLTYNEQFF
DNA: TGTGCCAGCAGCTTGTTAGGGGGCTATTTAACCTACAATGAGCAGTTCTTC

size: NA
D: TRBD2
J: TRBJ2-5
V: TRBV7-2
CDR3: CASSLGLAGVETQYF
DNA: TGTGCCAGCAGCTTAGGACTAGCGGGAGTAGAGACCCAGTACTTC

size: once
D: NA
J: TRBJ1-4
V: TRBV14
CDR3: CASSFTSFEKLFF
DNA: TGTGCCAGCAGCTTCACATCGTTCGAAAAACTGTTTTTT

size: NA
D: TRBD1
J: TRBJ2-5
V: TRBV7-7
CDR3: CASSQGGPETQYF
DNA: TGTGCTAGCAGTCAAGGGGGCCCAGAGACCCAGTACTTC

size: NA
D: NA
J: TRBJ2-1
V: TRBV7-3
CDR3: CASSLIAGPYNEQFF
DNA: TGTGCCAGCAGCTTAATCGCGGGACCCTACAATGAGCAGTTCTTC

size: NA
D: NA
J: TRBJ2-7
V: TRBV9
CDR3: CASSVGDWGREQYF
DNA: TGTGCCAGCAGCGTAGGGGATTGGGGCAGGGAGCAGTACTTC

size: NA
D: TRBD2
J: TRBJ2-3
V: TRBV6-5
CDR3: CASSPAGGDADTQYF
DNA: TGTGCCAGCAGTCCCGCTGGGGGGGATGCAGATACGCAGTATTTT

size: NA
D: TRBD1
J: TRBJ1-2
V: TRBV7-2
CDR3: CASSLTGQGSGYTF
DNA: TGTGCCAGCAGCTTAACGGGACAGGGGAGCGGCTACACCTTC

size: NA
D: NA
J: TRBJ2-7
V: TRBV30
CDR3: CAWSVQYEQYF
DNA: TGTGCCTGGAGTGTACAGTACGAGCAGTACTTC

size: NA
D: TRBD2
J: TRBJ2-1
V: TRBV7-3
CDR3: CARGTNNEQFF
DNA: TGTGCCAGGGGGACTAACAATGAGCAGTTCTTC

size: NA
D: NA
J: TRBJ1-1
V: TRBV9
CDR3: CASSRKRHSTEAFF
DNA: TGTGCCAGCAGCCGAAAACGACATTCAACTGAAGCTTTCTTT

size: NA
D: TRBD1
J: TRBJ2-5
V: TRBV7-2
CDR3: CASSLGRGLETQYF
DNA: TGTGCCAGCAGCTTAGGCAGGGGGCTTGAGACCCAGTACTTC

size: NA
D: NA
J: TRBJ2-7
V: TRBV7-8
CDR3: CASSFTVYEQYF
DNA: TGTGCCAGCAGCTTTACGGTCTACGAGCAGTACTTC

size: NA
D: NA
J: TRBJ2-7
V: TRBV4-2
CDR3: CASSPGGIPYEQYF
DNA: TGTGCCAGCAGCCCCGGAGGGATCCCCTACGAGCAGTACTTC

size: NA
D: NA
J: TRBJ2-2
V: TRBV2
CDR3: CASKRGDTNTGELFF
DNA: TGTGCCAGCAAACGAGGGGACACGAACACCGGGGAGCTGTTTTTT

size: NA
D: TRBD1
J: TRBJ1-2
V: TRBV7-2
CDR3: CASGTGPNYGYTF
DNA: TGTGCCAGTGGGACAGGGCCTAACTATGGCTACACCTTC

size: NA
D: TRBD1
J: TRBJ1-1
V: TRBV5-1
CDR3: CASMTGAGTEAFF
DNA: TGCGCCAGCATGACAGGGGCGGGCACTGAAGCTTTCTTT

size: NA
D: NA
J: TRBJ1-3
V: TRBV6-6
CDR3: CASTQEGSGNTIYF
DNA: TGTGCCAGCACCCAAGAGGGCTCTGGAAACACCATATATTTT

size: NA
D: TRBD1
J: TRBJ1-5
V: TRBV28
CDR3: CASSLGTGNQPQHF
DNA: TGTGCCAGCAGTTTAGGGACAGGGAATCAGCCCCAGCATTTT

size: NA
D: TRBD1
J: TRBJ1-1
V: TRBV9
CDR3: CASSAGTGLNTEAFF
DNA: TGTGCCAGCAGCGCCGGGACAGGGTTAAACACTGAAGCTTTCTTT

size: once
D: NA
J: TRBJ2-1
V: TRBV7-2
CDR3: CASSSSGVSYNEQFF
DNA: TGTGCCAGCAGCTCCTCAGGGGTCTCCTACAATGAGCAGTTCTTC

size: NA
D: TRBD1
J: TRBJ1-2
V: TRBV27
CDR3: CASSLRGQGFGGYTF
DNA: TGTGCCAGCAGTTTAAGAGGACAGGGATTCGGCGGCTACACCTTC

size: NA
D: TRBD2
J: TRBJ2-3
V: TRBV30
CDR3: CAWSTPTSGLKYF
DNA: TGTGCCTGGAGTACACCTACTAGCGGCTTGAAGTATTTT

size: once
D: TRBD2
J: TRBJ2-1
V: TRBV19
CDR3: CASSNTGLAGPKFF
DNA: TGTGCCAGTAGTAACACGGGACTAGCGGGCCCGAAGTTCTTC

size: few
D: NA
J: TRBJ1-1
V: TRBV7-9
CDR3: CASSFLGGNTEAFF
DNA: TGTGCCAGCAGCTTTCTCGGAGGGAACACTGAAGCTTTCTTT

size: NA
D: TRBD1
J: TRBJ1-2
V: TRBV19
CDR3: CASQSLTGNGGYTF
DNA: TGTGCCAGTCAATCTCTGACAGGGAATGGTGGCTACACCTTC

size: NA
D: NA
J: TRBJ2-7
V: TRBV7-8
CDR3: CASSLGSRYEQYF
DNA: TGTGCCAGCAGCTTGGGGAGTCGGTACGAGCAGTACTTC

size: NA
D: NA
J: TRBJ1-4
V: TRBV6-1
CDR3: CASSEVSLNEKLFF
DNA: TGTGCCAGCAGTGAAGTTAGTCTTAATGAAAAACTGTTTTTT

size: few
D: NA
J: TRBJ1-1
V: TRBV18
CDR3: CASSPMSAPVNTEAFF
DNA: TGTGCCAGCTCACCAATGTCCGCCCCGGTTAACACTGAAGCTTTCTTT

size: NA
D: NA
J: TRBJ2-1
V: TRBV7-3
CDR3: CASSAGLSSDEQFF
DNA: TGTGCCAGCAGCGCGGGACTCAGCAGCGATGAGCAGTTCTTC